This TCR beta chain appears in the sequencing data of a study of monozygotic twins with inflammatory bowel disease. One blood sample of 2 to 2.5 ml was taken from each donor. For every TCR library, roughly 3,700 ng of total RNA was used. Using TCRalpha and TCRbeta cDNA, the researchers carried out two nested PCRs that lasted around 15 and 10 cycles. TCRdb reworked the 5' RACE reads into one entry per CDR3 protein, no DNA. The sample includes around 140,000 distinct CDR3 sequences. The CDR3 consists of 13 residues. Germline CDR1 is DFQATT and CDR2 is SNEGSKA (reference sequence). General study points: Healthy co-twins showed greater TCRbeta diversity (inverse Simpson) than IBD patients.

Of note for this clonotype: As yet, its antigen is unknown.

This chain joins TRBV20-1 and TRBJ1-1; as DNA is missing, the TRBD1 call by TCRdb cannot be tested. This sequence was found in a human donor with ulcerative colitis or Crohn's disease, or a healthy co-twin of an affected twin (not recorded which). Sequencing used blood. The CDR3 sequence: CSAEAEGVPEAFF.